These 13 T cell receptor beta chains were sequenced from one sample in a study of T cell changes during pregnancy in multiple sclerosis. Here immunoSEQ multiplex PCR was the method, and the copy in TCRdb shows in-frame clones only, minus some. This table has tens of thousands of clones, 90% to 95% appearing once. The input for sequencing was peripheral blood, taken in the third trimester of pregnancy. These receptors originate from a female donor in good health, enrolled as a control in a pregnancy study.

The rearrangement links TRBV5-5 to TRBJ1-1, with 9 bases identical to TRBD1. J was trimmed by 3 bases and V by 0 bases; bases with no gene match: 3. Germline loops: CDR1 SGHKS, CDR2 YYEKEE (reference sequence). The CDR3 is 15 amino acids. This CDR3 is CASSLGGQGYTEAFF. CDR3 coding DNA: TGTGCCAGCAGCTTGGGCGGACAGGGGTACACTGAAGCTTTCTTT.

The chain joins TRBV7-2 to TRBJ2-5; possibly TRBD2 for D (5 bases). CDR3 size: 17 residues. The germline gives CDR1 SGHTA, CDR2 FQGNSA. Trimming shortened V by 5 bases and J by 7 bases, and 26 bases separated the two germline ends. DNA of the CDR3: TGTGCCAGCAGCCTCAGAGGGCCAGCGCCCAACCTCAGGACCCAGTACTTC. Residues: CASSLRGPAPNLRTQYF.

The chain links TRBV5-1 to TRBJ2-7, with a weak D call TRBD2 (5 bases). CDR1 and CDR2 from the germline V gene are SGHRS and YFSETQ. Trimming pared 4 bases from V and 0 bases from J, leaving 17 bases between. This CDR3 is 16 amino acids long. CDR3 loop: CASSRRRTDRSYEQYF. The CDR3 region has the DNA TGCGCCAGCAGCCGCCGGCGGACTGATCGCTCCTACGAGCAGTACTTC.

The chain uses TRBV4-3 and TRBJ2-1, with 8 nucleotides matching TRBD1. V lost 0 bases to trimming and J lost 8 bases; unmatched junction nucleotides: 6. Germline V gives CDR1 LGHNA, CDR2 YSLEER. The CDR3 sequence is 15 residues long. The CDR3 DNA is TGCGCCAGCAGCCAAGAACAGGGGGAGATAGATGAGCAGTTCTTC. Encoded protein: CASSQEQGEIDEQFF.

With regard to this clone: A junction boundary mismatches the germline segment, possibly from a read error. J is TRBJ1-2 and V is TRBV4-1, with 9 positions matching TRBD1. Looked up from germline, CDR1 is MGHRA and CDR2 is YSYEKL. The CDR3 runs 14 residues. CDR3 nucleotide sequence: TGCGCCAGCAGTCAAGACAGGGGGACCTATGGCTACACCTTC. This translates into CASSQDRGTYGYTF.

V is TRBV10-3 and J is TRBJ1-5, with D uncertain. V lost 4 bases and J 4 bases, leaving 8 bases between the germline ends. Germline values: CDR1 ENHRY, CDR2 SYGVKD. This CDR3 region has 13 residues. CDR3 loop: CAISGQRNQPQHF. CDR3 in DNA: TGTGCCATCAGTGGGCAGCGTAATCAGCCCCAGCATTTT.

The gene calls are TRBV6-1 and TRBJ2-5, with 7 bases matching TRBD1. From germline, CDR1 is MNHNS and CDR2 SASEGT. V lost 2 bases and J lost 5; bases outside the gene matches: 14. The CDR3 totals 17 residues. In DNA, the CDR3 is TGTGCCAGCAGTGAATTTTTTAGGAGACAGGGCGCGGAGACCCAGTACTTC. As protein: CASSEFFRRQGAETQYF.

The rearrangement links TRBV7-9 to TRBJ1-6, with unresolved D. Germline V gene lookup returns CDR1 SEHNR and CDR2 FQNEAQ (reference sequence). The CDR3 extends over 13 amino acids. Trimming took 6 bases from V and 17 from J, leaving 20 bases between them. CDR3 amino acids: CASRGGGSRDVHF. The CDR3 DNA reads as TGTGCCAGCAGGGGTGGAGGCTCCCGGGATGTCCACTTT.

This chain links TRBV10-2 with TRBJ1-5; D may be TRBD1 (5 bases). The germline V gene has CDR1 WSHSY and CDR2 SAAADI. V was pared by 2 bases and J by 0 bases, with 8 bases between. The CDR3 length is 15 residues. CDR3 bases: TGCGCCAGCAGTGAGATGGACAATAGCAATCAGCCCCAGCATTTT. Residues: CASSEMDNSNQPQHF.

This clone was found once. The gene calls are TRBV9 and TRBJ2-7, with 8 bases matching TRBD1. Trimming cost V 0 bases and J 6 bases; bases outside gene matches: 2. This CDR3 is 13 amino acids long. The germline CDR1 and CDR2 sequences are SGDLS and YYNGEE. This CDR3 reads CASSVGGQGEQYF. As DNA, the CDR3 is TGTGCCAGCAGCGTAGGAGGACAGGGCGAGCAGTACTTC.

In this sample, this clone turned up a few times. V is TRBV30 and J is TRBJ1-5, with 9 bases that match TRBD1. The trim removed 5 bases at V and 4 bases at J, leaving 6 bases unmatched. This CDR3 has 14 residues. Germline values: CDR1 GTSNPN, CDR2 SVGIG (reference sequence). The CDR3 DNA sequence: TGTGCCTGGCCCCGGGACAGGGTAAATCAGCCCCAGCATTTT. It is translated as CAWPRDRVNQPQHF.

J is TRBJ1-1 and V is TRBV7-9; unclear D gene. The V gene's germline CDR1 is SEHNR and CDR2 FQNEAQ (reference sequence). The CDR3 is 13 residues long. V lost 5 bases and J lost 1, with 8 bases in between. The CDR3 here is CASSPITNTEAFF. CDR3 coding DNA: TGTGCCAGCAGCCCTATTACGAACACTGAAGCTTTCTTT.

The chain carries TRBV7-8 and TRBJ1-5; perhaps TRBD1 as D (6 bases). In germline, CDR1 is SGHVS, CDR2 FQNEAQ. The CDR3 loop spans 14 amino acids. The V and J ends lost 5 bases and 3 bases respectively, with 11 bases between them. The CDR3 here is CASSPRTVNQPQHF. The DNA of the CDR3 is TGTGCCAGCAGCCCCCGGACAGTCAATCAGCCCCAGCATTTT.